Listed below are T cell receptor beta chains from one sample, sequenced in a study of T-cell memory formation after mild COVID-19. One entry per CDR3 protein results from TCRdb running MiXCR on the 5' RACE reads. The top ten hold roughly 12% of the sample, which has some 490,000 distinct CDR3 sequences, around a sixth seen once. Sequencing used PBMCs or a T cell subset sorted from them (not recorded which). All receptors come from an adult woman who had mild COVID-19 (a few samples of this study predate the infection). Cell type and time point are not known. Both conserved end residues are part of each CDR3. A D gene is named only where the DNA matches it firmly. Size tells how often a clone was seen (once, few, many) or the class of an expanded clone, and some rows leave it out.

v_call,clone_size,d_call,j_call,cdr3_nt,cdr3_aa
TRBV4-1,few,TRBD2,TRBJ2-1,TGCGCCAGCAGCCAAGGGGCTAGCGGGGTTCCTTATGAGCAGTTCTTC,CASSQGASGVPYEQFF
TRBV20-1,.,.,TRBJ2-2,TGCAGTGCTAGAGCCAGCGTCGCTGGCGGGGAGCTGTTTTTT,CSARASVAGGELFF
TRBV6-5,.,TRBD1,TRBJ1-2,TGTGCCAGCAGAAAACCGGACAGGGCAGGGGGCTACACCTTC,CASRKPDRAGGYTF
TRBV5-1,few,TRBD2,TRBJ2-7,TGCGCCAGCAGCCCCGGGACTACCGCTTACGAGCAGTACTTC,CASSPGTTAYEQYF
TRBV23-1,few,.,TRBJ1-2,TGCGCCAGCAGTCGACCAGCCGGACTAAACTATGGCTACACCTTC,CASSRPAGLNYGYTF
TRBV10-2,few,.,TRBJ2-3,TGCGCCAGCACCGAGTCGGGGAGCACAGATACGCAGTATTTT,CASTESGSTDTQYF
TRBV5-6,.,.,TRBJ2-7,TGTGCCAGCAGCTTGAGGGCGCAGTACTACGAGCAGTACTTC,CASSLRAQYYEQYF
TRBV19,few,.,TRBJ1-1,TGTGCCAGTAGTAGACTGACAGTCATGAACACTGAAGCTTTCTTT,CASSRLTVMNTEAFF
TRBV6-6,.,TRBD2,TRBJ2-7,TGTGCCAGCAGTTACTCGTTACTAGCGGCCTTGGGAGGCGAGCAGTACTTC,CASSYSLLAALGGEQYF
TRBV24-1,.,.,TRBJ1-2,TGTGCCACCAGTGATCCCACGGAAGGCTATGGCTACACCTTC,CATSDPTEGYGYTF
TRBV9,few,.,TRBJ2-7,TGTGCCAGCAGCGTAGTAGGAGACTACGGGGAGCAGTACTTC,CASSVVGDYGEQYF
TRBV3-1,.,TRBD2,TRBJ2-2,TGTGCCAGCAGCCAAGGGCACCCGGGGGGAACCGGGGAGCTGTTTTTT,CASSQGHPGGTGELFF
TRBV30,.,TRBD1,TRBJ1-1,TGTGCCTGGACCCTTGGGGGACAGGGGAACACTGAAGCTTTCTTT,CAWTLGGQGNTEAFF
TRBV27,many,.,TRBJ1-1,TGTGCCAGCAGTCTTTACCGGGAGAACACTGAAGCTTTCTTT,CASSLYRENTEAFF
TRBV6-5,once,.,TRBJ2-5,TGTGCCAGCCTGGCTAGGGGGCAAGAGACCCAGTACTTC,CASLARGQETQYF
TRBV11-3,.,TRBD1,TRBJ1-1,TGTGCCAGCAGCTTAGGAGACAGGGACGCTGAAGCTTTCTTT,CASSLGDRDAEAFF
TRBV19,.,.,TRBJ2-7,TGTGCCAGTTCGGTGGAACTAGCCGATTACGAGCAGTACTTC,CASSVELADYEQYF
TRBV7-2,.,TRBD1,TRBJ2-2,TGTGCCAGCATCGCACCGGACAGGCCGAACACCGGGGAGCTGTTTTTT,CASIAPDRPNTGELFF
TRBV24-1,many,TRBD1,TRBJ2-2,TGTGCCACCAGCTGGACAGGGCTTGACACCGGGGAGCTGTTTTTT,CATSWTGLDTGELFF
TRBV5-4,.,.,TRBJ2-1,TGTGCCAGCAGCTTGGGTGGATTCGTTGCGGGTACCTACAATGAGCAGTTCTTC,CASSLGGFVAGTYNEQFF
TRBV12-3/TRBV12-4,few,.,TRBJ1-1,TGTGCCAGCAGTTCTCTTTACACTGAAGCTTTCTTT,CASSSLYTEAFF
TRBV6-5,.,TRBD1,TRBJ1-6,TGTGCCAGCAGTTCCCCCGGGACAGAGTATAATTCACCCCTCCACTTT,CASSSPGTEYNSPLHF
TRBV4-3,few,.,TRBJ1-2,TGCGCCAGCAGCCAAGACAGGGGTCGGGATGGCTACACCTTC,CASSQDRGRDGYTF
TRBV7-3,many,.,TRBJ2-1,TGTGCCAGCAGCCAGGGACCGACCTTGACGGAGCAGTTCTTC,CASSQGPTLTEQFF
TRBV5-1,many,TRBD2,TRBJ2-1,TGCGCCAGCAGCTTGGTTAGCGGGGTCTCCTACAATGAGCAGTTCTTC,CASSLVSGVSYNEQFF
TRBV12-3/TRBV12-4,few,TRBD1,TRBJ1-1,TGTGCCAGCAGTGGACAGGGTTCTCATGAAGCTTTCTTT,CASSGQGSHEAFF
TRBV24-1,few,.,TRBJ2-1,TGTGCCACCAGTGATTTGGGGAACGGGGAGCAGTTCTTC,CATSDLGNGEQFF
TRBV6-2/TRBV6-3,.,.,TRBJ1-6,TGTGCCAGCAGTTACGGGCGTCGGAGGACAGATAATTCACCCCTCCACTTT,CASSYGRRRTDNSPLHF
TRBV18,.,.,TRBJ2-3,TGTGCCAGCTCATCAGGGGCTGCGGGGGATACGCAGTATTTT,CASSSGAAGDTQYF
TRBV24-1,.,TRBD1,TRBJ2-1,TGTGCCACCAGTGGGATCGGGACAGGATACGATGAGCAGTTCTTC,CATSGIGTGYDEQFF
TRBV15,many,.,TRBJ2-1,TGTGCCACCAGCGAGGGCGGCGATGAGCAGTTCTTC,CATSEGGDEQFF
TRBV3-1,few,.,TRBJ2-7,TGTGCCAGCAGCCAAGATGGTTCGGGGATCGGGAGCTACGAGCAGTACTTC,CASSQDGSGIGSYEQYF
TRBV20-1,.,.,TRBJ2-7,TGCAGTGCCAAGCCCCCGGGACCCAGTAGGTCCTACGAGCAGTACTTC,CSAKPPGPSRSYEQYF
TRBV9,.,.,TRBJ2-5,TGTGCCAGCAGCGTAACCTCTGCCGGGGAGACCCAGTACTTC,CASSVTSAGETQYF
TRBV20-1,few,TRBD1,TRBJ1-1,TGCAGTGCTAGAGCTGGACAGGGCTACACTGAAGCTTTCTTT,CSARAGQGYTEAFF
TRBV6-5,.,.,TRBJ1-5,TGTGCCAGCAGGAGTCTTACCCCCAATCAGCCCCAGCATTTT,CASRSLTPNQPQHF
TRBV12-3/TRBV12-4,.,.,TRBJ1-1,TGTGCCAGCAGTTTAGCCGGACCAACCTACACTGAAGCTTTCTTT,CASSLAGPTYTEAFF
TRBV7-9,.,.,TRBJ2-3,TGTGCCAGCAGCCCCCGTCCCCCCAGACTATCCGGGAGTGTTCAAACAGATACGCAGTATTTT,CASSPRPPRLSGSVQTDTQYF
TRBV4-1,.,.,TRBJ2-7,TGCGCCAGCAGCCAGACCGGGACACTTGCTTACTACGAGCAGTACTTC,CASSQTGTLAYYEQYF
TRBV6-2/TRBV6-3,.,.,TRBJ1-5,TGTGCCAGCAGTTCGCCACGGGGGGGATCGGACAATCAGCCCCAGCATTTT,CASSSPRGGSDNQPQHF
TRBV5-1,.,TRBD2,TRBJ2-3,TGCGCCAGCAGCTGGACTAGCGGGGCGCAGTATTTT,CASSWTSGAQYF
TRBV5-4,.,.,TRBJ2-3,TGTGCCAGCAGCTTGGAAGGGGGGCTCCGCACAGATACGCAGTATTTT,CASSLEGGLRTDTQYF